The present TCR beta chain was sequenced within a study of technical replicates of blood from a handful of donors. Assay: immunoSEQ multiplex PCR; the TCRdb copy retains only in-frame clones and omits some. The data contain around 61,000 clones, 75% to 90% of them singletons. Sample: PBMCs. This clonotype was sampled from a human donor in good health. Some clones in this sample may be carry-over from other donors' samples.

The CDR3 here is CASSLARGDRTDTQYF. DNA of the CDR3: TGTGCCAGCAGCTTGGCCCGGGGGGACCGCACAGATACGCAGTATTTT. This sequence joins TRBV5-4 and TRBJ2-3, with 7 nucleotides matching TRBD2. The germline gives CDR1 SGHNT, CDR2 YYREEE (reference sequence). The CDR3 contains 16 residues. The V and J ends lost 0 bases and 1 base, in that order; junction bases with no gene match: 5. Full variable domain (remainder filled in from reference TRBV5-4 and TRBJ2-3): ETGVTQSPTHLIKTRGQQVTLRCSSQSGHNTVSWYQQALGQGPQFIFQYYREEENGRGNFPPRFSGLQFPNYSSELNVNALELDDSALYLCASSLARGDRTDTQYFGPGTRLTVL.